This TCR beta chain is from a study of OX40 agonist ivuxolimab in advanced cancers. Study at large: The drug used for patients, ivuxolimab, was an agonistic anti-OX40 (CD134) antibody.

Germline CDR1 is PRHDT and CDR2 is FYEKMQ (reference sequence). This CDR3 is built from 12 residues. Trimming took off 4 bases at V and 0 bases at J, with 0 bases between the two ends. The protocol was immunoSEQ multiplex PCR, while the TCRdb copy is restricted to in-frame clones and leaves out a portion. The table has roughly 25,000 clones, more than 60% seen once; the top ten hold 14%. V and J are TRBV13 and TRBJ1-4; D call uncertain. Sequencing used CD4+ or CD8+ T cells sorted from blood, obtained in a trial of the OX40 agonist ivuxolimab. The TCR was taken from an adult with an advanced solid tumor such as melanoma, head and neck, liver or kidney cancer. In DNA, the CDR3 is TGTGCCAGCAGCTCAACTAATGAAAAACTGTTTTTT. This translates into CASSSTNEKLFF. Full variable domain (rest looked up from reference TRBV13 and TRBJ1-4): AAGVIQSPRHLIKEKRETATLKCYPIPRHDTVYWYQQGPGQDPQFLISFYEKMQSDKGSIPDRFSAQQFSDYHSELNMSSLELGDSALYFCASSSTNEKLFFGSGTQLSVL.